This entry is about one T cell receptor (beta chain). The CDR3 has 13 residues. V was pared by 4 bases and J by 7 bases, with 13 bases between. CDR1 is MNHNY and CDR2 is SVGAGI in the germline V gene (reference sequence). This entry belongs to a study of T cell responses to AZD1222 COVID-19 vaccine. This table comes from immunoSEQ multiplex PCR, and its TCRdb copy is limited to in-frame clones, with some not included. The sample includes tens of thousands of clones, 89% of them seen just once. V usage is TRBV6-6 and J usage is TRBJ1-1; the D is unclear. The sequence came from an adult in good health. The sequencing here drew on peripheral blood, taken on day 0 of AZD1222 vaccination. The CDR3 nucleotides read TGTGCCAGCAGTTCCAACCGGGATGGTGAAGCTTTCTTT. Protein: CASSSNRDGEAFF.